This TCR beta chain was recorded in a study of cytomegalovirus exposure and HLA in healthy donors. In its sample, this clone was seen once. The primer mix had 60 Vbeta and 13 Jbeta primers. The method was immunoSEQ multiplex PCR; TCRdb's version includes in-frame clones alone and lacks a portion of them. The sample consists of under 110,000 clones, 65% to 85% of them appearing once. The CDR3 is 14 amino acids. V dropped 7 bases and J dropped 2; count of bases not matched to a gene: 6. Germline V gene sequence: CDR1 SGHRS, CDR2 YFSETQ. This clonotype was obtained from a middle-aged woman in good health and CMV-seronegative. V is TRBV5-1 and J is TRBJ2-7; 10 bases fit TRBD1. Sequenced: PBMCs. In DNA, the CDR3 is TGCGCCAGCGGACGGACAGGGGGAACCTACGAGCAGTACTTC. It codes for CASGRTGGTYEQYF.